One and the same sample provided the 2 T cell receptor beta chains below, sequenced in a study of cytomegalovirus exposure and HLA in healthy donors. The protocol was immunoSEQ multiplex PCR, while the TCRdb copy is restricted to in-frame clones and leaves out a portion. The table lists 250,000 or so clones, roughly 87% of them singletons. Specimen: PBMCs. Receptors were obtained from a man between 18 and 29 years old in good health and CMV-seropositive.

This rearrangement joins TRBV11-2 to TRBJ2-7, with D unclear. Per germline, CDR1 SGHAT and CDR2 FQNNGV. This CDR3 is built from 16 residues. Trimming cost V 4 bases and J 2 bases, with 18 bases left between them. The CDR3 nucleotides read TGTGCCAGCAGCTCACCCCTCCTGGTTGGGACCTACGAGCAGTACTTC. This encodes CASSSPLLVGTYEQYF.

The chain employs TRBV7-6 and TRBJ2-2; TRBD1 agrees at 12 bases. This CDR3 is built from 16 residues. V dropped 2 bases and J dropped 6; count of bases not matched to a gene: 4. Germline V lookup: CDR1 SGHVS, CDR2 FNYEAQ. The CDR3 spells CASSLLGQGASGELFF. In DNA, the CDR3 is TGTGCCAGCAGCTTATTGGGACAGGGGGCTTCCGGGGAGCTGTTTTTT.